This T cell receptor beta chain stems from a study of blood T cells in healthy people across ages. General study findings and limits: Diversity figures derived from one million T cells were judged to underestimate the true value.

In terms of origin and age, donors were healthy Caucasian individuals from Russia aged about 6 to 100. This clonotype was observed a handful of times. Its specificity is unknown. The CDR3 loop spans 10 amino acids. V was cut by 4 bases and J by 6 bases, with 3 bases left in between. CDR1 is SQVTM and CDR2 is ANQGSEA in the germline V gene. Next came a second PCR, run for about 7 to 12 cycles, which used a sample-barcoded 5' primer along with a J-beta primer mix. Each single sample gave us at least 3 million CDR3-containing paired-end reads. A single record per CDR3 protein comes from TCRdb applying MiXCR to the 5' RACE reads. The profile covers fewer than 1.5 million distinct CDR3 sequences, with roughly 45% appearing a single time and 7.9% taken by the ten largest.

The V call is TRBV29-1, the J call TRBJ2-2; no clear D. The origin of this receptor is a woman between 18 and 30 years old in good health. The sample taken for sequencing was blood. The CDR3 DNA follows: TGCAGCGTTGTGGCCGGGGAGCTGTTTTTT. It codes for CSVVAGELFF.